This T cell receptor (beta chain) derives from a study of T cell responses to AZD1222 COVID-19 vaccine. Study results and limitations: Repertoires were obtained solely post-peak T cell response. With dominance at 160-218 and 743-854, vaccine-associated CD4 TCRs spanned spike. Spike-specific TCR breadth and depth both grew after two AZD1222 doses.

TCRdb's table, derived via immunoSEQ multiplex PCR, lists solely in-frame clones and lacks some. This repertoire shows 120,000 to 150,000 clones, approximately 94% found once; its top ten account for around 5.4%. The length of the CDR3 is 14 residues. Trimming stripped 5 bases from V and 7 bases from J, with 15 bases between. Germline V gene sequence: CDR1 LGHNA, CDR2 YSLEER. Notes on this clone: Its antigen is undetermined.

The TCR was taken from an adult in good health. The specimen was peripheral blood, collected on day 0 of AZD1222 vaccination. The J gene is TRBJ1-5, the V gene TRBV4-3; D call uncertain. This CDR3 reads CASSSERFGQPQHF. In DNA form, the CDR3 reads TGCGCCAGCAGCTCGGAGAGGTTTGGGCAGCCCCAGCATTTT.